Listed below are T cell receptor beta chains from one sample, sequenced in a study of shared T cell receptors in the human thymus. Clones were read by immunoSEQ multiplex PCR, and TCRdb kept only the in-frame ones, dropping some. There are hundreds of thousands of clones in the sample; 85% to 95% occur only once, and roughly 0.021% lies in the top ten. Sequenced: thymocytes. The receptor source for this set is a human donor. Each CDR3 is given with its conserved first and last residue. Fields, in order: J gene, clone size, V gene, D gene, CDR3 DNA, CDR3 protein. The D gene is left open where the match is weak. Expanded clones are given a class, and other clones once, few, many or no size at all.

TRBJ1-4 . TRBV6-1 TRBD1 TGTGCCAGCAGTGAAGCTGGGGACAGGTTATTAAATGAAAAACTGTTTTTT CASSEAGDRLLNEKLFF
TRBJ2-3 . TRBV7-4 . TGTGCCAGCAGCTCCCCCCCCGATACGCAGTATTTT CASSSPPDTQYF
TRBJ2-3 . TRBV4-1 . TGCGCCAGCAGCCTAGGCACAGATACGCAGTATTTT CASSLGTDTQYF
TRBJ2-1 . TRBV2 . TGTGCCAGCAGTGGAACCCTCCTTGCGGGTAGCTCCTACAATGAGCAGTTCTTC CASSGTLLAGSSYNEQFF
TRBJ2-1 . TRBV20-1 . TGCAGTGCTTATCAGGGTTTGGAGTTCTTC CSAYQGLEFF
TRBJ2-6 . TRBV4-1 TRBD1 TGCGCCAGCAGCCAAGGGACGATACAGGGGGCATTGTCTGGGGCCAACGTCCTGACTTTC CASSQGTIQGALSGANVLTF
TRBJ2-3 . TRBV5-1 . TGCGCCAGCAGCTTGGGAGGACCATCTAGCACAGATACGCAGTATTTT CASSLGGPSSTDTQYF
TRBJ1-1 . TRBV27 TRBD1 TGTGCCAGCAGAGGACAGGGGGCGTCGTTCGACACTGAAGCTTTCTTT CASRGQGASFDTEAFF
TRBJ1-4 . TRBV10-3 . TGTGCCACCCTGGAGGGGCGAGCTAATGAAAAACTGTTTTTT CATLEGRANEKLFF
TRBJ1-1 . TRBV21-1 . TGTGCCAGCAGCGAACAGGGGAACACTGAAGCTTTCTTT CASSEQGNTEAFF
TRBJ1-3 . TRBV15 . TGTGCCACCAGCAGAGATCAGGGAGCTTCTGGAAACACCATATATTTT CATSRDQGASGNTIYF
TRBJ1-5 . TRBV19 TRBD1 TGCGCCAGTAGTCCCAGGGGGACAGTTCGGAATCAGCCCCAGCATTTT CASSPRGTVRNQPQHF
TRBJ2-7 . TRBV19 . TGTGCCAGTAGTATAGATGGCGGCAGGGGAAGCTACGAGCAGTACTTC CASSIDGGRGSYEQYF
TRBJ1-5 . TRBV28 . TGTGCCAGCAGGTCGTATCAGCCCCAGCATTTT CASRSYQPQHF
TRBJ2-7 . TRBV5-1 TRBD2 TGCGCCAGCAGCTTGGCGAACGCTAGCGGCTCCTACGAGCAGTACTTC CASSLANASGSYEQYF
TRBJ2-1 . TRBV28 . TGTGCCAGCACTCTAGCGAGAAATTACAATGAGCAGTTCTTC CASTLARNYNEQFF
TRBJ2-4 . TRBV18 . TGTGCCAGCTCACCGGGACACAAAAACATTCAGTACTTC CASSPGHKNIQYF
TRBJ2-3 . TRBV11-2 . TGTGCCAGCAGCTGCGTGGGGGATACGCAGTATTTT CASSCVGDTQYF
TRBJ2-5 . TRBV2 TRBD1 TGTGCCAGCAGTGAAGCCGTGGGGGACAGCCAAGAGACCCAGTACTTC CASSEAVGDSQETQYF
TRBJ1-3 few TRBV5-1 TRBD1 TGCGCCAGCAGCTCTACAGGGGGCTCTGGAAACACCATATATTTT CASSSTGGSGNTIYF
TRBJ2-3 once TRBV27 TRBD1 TGTGCCAGCAGCTCTAGGACAGGAGGAACAGATACGCAGTATTTT CASSSRTGGTDTQYF
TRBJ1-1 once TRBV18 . TGTGCCAGCTCACCACAGGTGAACACTGAAGCTTTCTTT CASSPQVNTEAFF
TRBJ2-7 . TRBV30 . TGTGCCTGGAGTGTAAACAGGGAGCTCTACGAGCAGTACTTC CAWSVNRELYEQYF
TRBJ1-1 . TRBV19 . TGTGCCAGTACCCAAAGGGGCCTGTGGAACACTGAAGCTTTCTTT CASTQRGLWNTEAFF
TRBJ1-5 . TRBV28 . TGTGCCAGCAGTTTTGGGGGCGGGAGAATCCAGCCCCAGCATTTT CASSFGGGRIQPQHF
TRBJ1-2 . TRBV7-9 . TGTGCCAGCAGCTCCCAGACCGGTCACCCTAACTATGGCTACACCTTC CASSSQTGHPNYGYTF
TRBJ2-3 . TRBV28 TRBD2 TGTGCCAGCAGTTTAACCCGGGGGGGCACAGATACGCAGTATTTT CASSLTRGGTDTQYF
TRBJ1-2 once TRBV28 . TGTGCCAGCGCAAGAGGGCCTAACTATGGCTACACCTTC CASARGPNYGYTF
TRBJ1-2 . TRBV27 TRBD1 TGTGCCAGCAGTTTTAGGGGGCTCAACTATGGCTACACCTTC CASSFRGLNYGYTF
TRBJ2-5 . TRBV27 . TGTGCCAGCAGCTCATATCCCCCAGGGACCCAGTACTTC CASSSYPPGTQYF
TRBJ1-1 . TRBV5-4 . TGTGCCAGCAGCTTGGAACAGCAGTTCCTGAACACTGAAGCTTTCTTT CASSLEQQFLNTEAFF
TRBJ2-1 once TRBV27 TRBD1 TGTGCCAGCACGCCGGGACAGGGCTACAATGAGCAGTTCTTC CASTPGQGYNEQFF
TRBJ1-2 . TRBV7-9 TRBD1 TGTGCCAGCAGCATGTGGACAGGGCTAAACTATGGCTACACCTTC CASSMWTGLNYGYTF
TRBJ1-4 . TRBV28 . TGTGCCAGCCATGGGGGCAGGGGTAATGAAAAACTGTTTTTT CASHGGRGNEKLFF
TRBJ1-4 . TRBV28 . TGTGCCAGCAGTCTTACTTTACAGTTGCCAACTAATGAAAAACTGTTTTTT CASSLTLQLPTNEKLFF
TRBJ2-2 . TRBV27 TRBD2 TGTGCCAGCACCGACACCGGGACTAGCGGACCAGATAGGGACACCGGGGAGCTGTTTTTT CASTDTGTSGPDRDTGELFF
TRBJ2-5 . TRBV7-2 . TGTGCGCCCAACCCGTTGCAGGAGACCCAGTACTTC CAPNPLQETQYF
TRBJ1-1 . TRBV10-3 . TGTGCCATCAGAGCCGAAGGCAGGGGAGTGAACACTGAAGCTTTCTTT CAIRAEGRGVNTEAFF
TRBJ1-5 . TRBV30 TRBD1 TGTGCCTGGAGTGTAACAGGGGGCGGGAATAGCAATCAGCCCCAGCATTTT CAWSVTGGGNSNQPQHF
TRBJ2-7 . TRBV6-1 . TGTGCCAGCAGAAGGGACGCCTACGAGCAGTACTTC CASRRDAYEQYF
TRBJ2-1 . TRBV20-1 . TGCAGTGCCCAAGAGATCGATGAGCAGTTCTTC CSAQEIDEQFF
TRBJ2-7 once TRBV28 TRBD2 TGTGCCAGCAGCAACTACCCTAGCGGGATACCTACGAAGCAGTACTTC CASSNYPSGIPTKQYF